Listed below are T cell receptor beta chains from one sample, sequenced in a study of Ad26.COV2.S vaccination and SARS-CoV-2 variants. Repertoires were generated with immunoSEQ multiplex PCR, while TCRdb's copy carries only in-frame clones and drops some. The data hold tens of thousands of clones, with roughly 84% observed a single time. The sequencing used peripheral blood, collected after recovery from COVID-19. The receptors shown here come from a human donor who had recovered from COVID-19. Both conserved end residues are part of each CDR3. D genes are given only for firm matches. Expanded clones get a size class; other rows say once, few or many, or leave the size out.

D gene: TRBD2
V gene: TRBV20-1
clone size: once
CDR3 length: 12
J gene: TRBJ2-1
CDR3 DNA: TGCAGTGCTAGTCTAGCGGGGGGTGAGCAGTTCTTC
CDR3 protein: CSASLAGGEQFF

D gene: TRBD1
V gene: TRBV6-5
clone size: .
CDR3 length: 14
J gene: TRBJ1-1
CDR3 DNA: TGTGCCAGCAGGACAGGGGGCGCGTACACTGAAGCTTTCTTT
CDR3 protein: CASRTGGAYTEAFF

D gene: .
V gene: TRBV19
clone size: .
CDR3 length: 14
J gene: TRBJ2-2
CDR3 DNA: TGTGCCAGTAGTATAGATCAAAACGCCGGGGAGCTGTTTTTT
CDR3 protein: CASSIDQNAGELFF

D gene: .
V gene: TRBV14
clone size: .
CDR3 length: 12
J gene: TRBJ1-1
CDR3 DNA: TGTGCCAGCAGCCAGGGGTTCACTGAAGCTTTCTTT
CDR3 protein: CASSQGFTEAFF

D gene: .
V gene: TRBV11-2
clone size: .
CDR3 length: 16
J gene: TRBJ2-7
CDR3 DNA: TGTGCCAGCAGCTTAGCGAGGCAGATGGACCACTACGAGCAGTACTTC
CDR3 protein: CASSLARQMDHYEQYF

D gene: .
V gene: TRBV27
clone size: .
CDR3 length: 18
J gene: TRBJ2-6
CDR3 DNA: TGTGCCAGCAGTACATTCGGGACACTTCACTCTGGGGCCAACGTCCTGACTTTC
CDR3 protein: CASSTFGTLHSGANVLTF

D gene: .
V gene: TRBV20-1
clone size: .
CDR3 length: 11
J gene: TRBJ2-3
CDR3 DNA: TGCAGTGCTAGGCGCACAGATACGCAGTATTTT
CDR3 protein: CSARRTDTQYF

D gene: TRBD1
V gene: TRBV19
clone size: .
CDR3 length: 15
J gene: TRBJ1-1
CDR3 DNA: TGTGCCAGTAGTACCCGATCGACAGGGCCCACTGAAGCTTTCTTT
CDR3 protein: CASSTRSTGPTEAFF

D gene: TRBD1
V gene: TRBV3-1/TRBV3-2
clone size: .
CDR3 length: 14
J gene: TRBJ2-7
CDR3 DNA: TGTGCCAGCAGCCGACGACAGGGGATCTACGAGCAGTACTTC
CDR3 protein: CASSRRQGIYEQYF

D gene: .
V gene: TRBV27
clone size: few
CDR3 length: 15
J gene: TRBJ2-2
CDR3 DNA: TGTGCCAGCAGTCTCCGGGGGAGGAACACCGGGGAGCTGTTTTTT
CDR3 protein: CASSLRGRNTGELFF

D gene: .
V gene: TRBV5-1
clone size: .
CDR3 length: 15
J gene: TRBJ1-6
CDR3 DNA: TGCGCCAGCAGCTCTCAGAGCTCCTATAATTCACCCCTCCACTTT
CDR3 protein: CASSSQSSYNSPLHF

D gene: .
V gene: TRBV29-1
clone size: .
CDR3 length: 17
J gene: TRBJ1-4
CDR3 DNA: TGCAGCTTCCTGGGGGGCCGAACCGAAACAACTAATGAAAAACTGTTTTTT
CDR3 protein: CSFLGGRTETTNEKLFF

D gene: .
V gene: TRBV2
clone size: .
CDR3 length: 13
J gene: TRBJ1-1
CDR3 DNA: TGTGCCAGCAGTGACCAGGGTAACACTGAAGCTTTCTTT
CDR3 protein: CASSDQGNTEAFF

D gene: .
V gene: TRBV6-2/TRBV6-3
clone size: .
CDR3 length: 13
J gene: TRBJ2-7
CDR3 DNA: TGTGCCAGCAGCCGCGACCGGTTCTACGAGCAGTACTTC
CDR3 protein: CASSRDRFYEQYF

D gene: TRBD2
V gene: TRBV19
clone size: .
CDR3 length: 14
J gene: TRBJ2-2
CDR3 DNA: TGTGCCAGTACTGGCGGGAGGTACACCGGGGAGCTGTTTTTT
CDR3 protein: CASTGGRYTGELFF

D gene: .
V gene: TRBV9
clone size: .
CDR3 length: 15
J gene: TRBJ2-7
CDR3 DNA: TGTGCCAGCAGCGTAGACCCGACGGGAGCTTACGAGCAGTACTTC
CDR3 protein: CASSVDPTGAYEQYF

D gene: .
V gene: TRBV7-9
clone size: few
CDR3 length: 12
J gene: TRBJ1-2
CDR3 DNA: TGTGCCAGCAGCTTAATCGCGGATGGCTACACCTTC
CDR3 protein: CASSLIADGYTF

D gene: TRBD2
V gene: TRBV28
clone size: .
CDR3 length: 14
J gene: TRBJ2-5
CDR3 DNA: TGTGCCGCCAGTGGGCGGGAGCTCGAAAAGACCCAGTACTTC
CDR3 protein: CAASGRELEKTQYF

D gene: .
V gene: TRBV11-2
clone size: few
CDR3 length: 13
J gene: TRBJ2-1
CDR3 DNA: TGTGCCAGCGGAAGGGCTGCTGAAGGTGAGCAGTTCTTC
CDR3 protein: CASGRAAEGEQFF

D gene: .
V gene: TRBV5-6
clone size: .
CDR3 length: 11
J gene: TRBJ2-1
CDR3 DNA: TGTGCCAGCAGCACGAGGACGGTGCAGTTCTTC
CDR3 protein: CASSTRTVQFF

D gene: .
V gene: TRBV5-6
clone size: .
CDR3 length: 13
J gene: TRBJ1-2
CDR3 DNA: TGTGCCAGCAGCTTGCCGGGGGGATATGGCTACACCTTC
CDR3 protein: CASSLPGGYGYTF

D gene: .
V gene: TRBV27
clone size: .
CDR3 length: 15
J gene: TRBJ2-2
CDR3 DNA: TGTGCCAGCAGTTGGCGGGGCAGGGGAACCGGGGAGCTGTTTTTT
CDR3 protein: CASSWRGRGTGELFF

D gene: .
V gene: TRBV5-5
clone size: .
CDR3 length: 14
J gene: TRBJ2-7
CDR3 DNA: TGTGCCAGCAGCTTAAACGAGGGGAAAGTTATGGAGTACTTC
CDR3 protein: CASSLNEGKVMEYF

D gene: TRBD1
V gene: TRBV6-5
clone size: .
CDR3 length: 13
J gene: TRBJ1-2
CDR3 DNA: TGTGCCAGCACCCAGACAGGGTATGATGGCTACACCTTC
CDR3 protein: CASTQTGYDGYTF

D gene: .
V gene: TRBV7-3
clone size: .
CDR3 length: 18
J gene: TRBJ2-2
CDR3 DNA: TGTGCCAGCAGCTTAACCGCATCCCGACTTCTGAACACCGGGGAGCTGTTTTTT
CDR3 protein: CASSLTASRLLNTGELFF

D gene: TRBD1
V gene: TRBV27
clone size: once
CDR3 length: 15
J gene: TRBJ2-7
CDR3 DNA: TGTGCCAGCAGGAGACAGGGGGCCCGCAAGGGCGAGCAGTACTTC
CDR3 protein: CASRRQGARKGEQYF

D gene: TRBD1
V gene: TRBV24-1
clone size: .
CDR3 length: 17
J gene: TRBJ1-3
CDR3 DNA: TGTGCCACCAGTGATTCCCGGACAGGGCTGTCTGGAAACACCATATATTTT
CDR3 protein: CATSDSRTGLSGNTIYF

D gene: .
V gene: TRBV5-4
clone size: few
CDR3 length: 15
J gene: TRBJ2-2
CDR3 DNA: TGTGCCAGCAGCTTGGGAGGTGTACACACCGGGGAGCTGTTTTTT
CDR3 protein: CASSLGGVHTGELFF

D gene: .
V gene: TRBV5-4
clone size: .
CDR3 length: 16
J gene: TRBJ2-5
CDR3 DNA: TGTGCCAGCAGCTTGTTGTCAGACCCGTACCAAGAGACCCAGTACTTC
CDR3 protein: CASSLLSDPYQETQYF

D gene: TRBD1
V gene: TRBV9
clone size: once
CDR3 length: 14
J gene: TRBJ2-3
CDR3 DNA: TGTGCCAGCAGCTTGACAGGGAGCACAGATACGCAGTATTTT
CDR3 protein: CASSLTGSTDTQYF

D gene: TRBD2
V gene: TRBV28
clone size: .
CDR3 length: 14
J gene: TRBJ2-3
CDR3 DNA: TGTGCCAGCAAACTAGCGGGGACCACAGATACGCAGTATTTT
CDR3 protein: CASKLAGTTDTQYF

D gene: .
V gene: TRBV24-1
clone size: .
CDR3 length: 15
J gene: TRBJ2-5
CDR3 DNA: TGTGCCACCAGTGATAGGACAGTGGGAATAAGGACCCAGTACTTC
CDR3 protein: CATSDRTVGIRTQYF

D gene: TRBD1
V gene: TRBV29-1
clone size: .
CDR3 length: 13
J gene: TRBJ1-1
CDR3 DNA: TGCAGCGGGACCGGGACAGTGAACACTGAAGCTTTCTTT
CDR3 protein: CSGTGTVNTEAFF

D gene: TRBD2
V gene: TRBV7-2
clone size: .
CDR3 length: 14
J gene: TRBJ2-7
CDR3 DNA: TGTGCCAGCAGCTTACTAGCGGGAGCCCACGAGCAGTACTTC
CDR3 protein: CASSLLAGAHEQYF

D gene: TRBD1
V gene: TRBV11-2
clone size: .
CDR3 length: 16
J gene: TRBJ1-1
CDR3 DNA: TGTGCCAGCAGCCTAGCAGGGGGCGCTTCGAACACTGAAGCTTTCTTT
CDR3 protein: CASSLAGGASNTEAFF

D gene: TRBD1
V gene: TRBV5-4
clone size: .
CDR3 length: 15
J gene: TRBJ1-6
CDR3 DNA: TGTGCCAGCAGCTGGGACAGCTCCTATAATTCACCCCTCCACTTT
CDR3 protein: CASSWDSSYNSPLHF

D gene: .
V gene: TRBV9
clone size: .
CDR3 length: 13
J gene: TRBJ2-1
CDR3 DNA: TGTGCCAGCAGCGTTGCCGGGGGCAATGAGCAGTTCTTC
CDR3 protein: CASSVAGGNEQFF

D gene: TRBD1
V gene: TRBV5-5
clone size: .
CDR3 length: 14
J gene: TRBJ2-7
CDR3 DNA: TGTGCCAGCAGCTTGTACAGGGGATCTTCCGAGCAGTACTTC
CDR3 protein: CASSLYRGSSEQYF

D gene: .
V gene: TRBV7-9
clone size: medium-sized
CDR3 length: 15
J gene: TRBJ1-5
CDR3 DNA: TGTGCCAGCAGCTTAGAAGGGTTTCCTCATCAGCCCCAGCATTTT
CDR3 protein: CASSLEGFPHQPQHF

D gene: .
V gene: TRBV27
clone size: few
CDR3 length: 16
J gene: TRBJ2-1
CDR3 DNA: TGTGCCAGCAGTTTATTCCAGGAAAGGTCCCACAATGAGCAGTTCTTC
CDR3 protein: CASSLFQERSHNEQFF

D gene: .
V gene: TRBV24-1
clone size: .
CDR3 length: 14
J gene: TRBJ1-5
CDR3 DNA: TGTGCCACCAGTGATGCCGGACACAATCAGCCCCAGCATTTT
CDR3 protein: CATSDAGHNQPQHF

D gene: .
V gene: TRBV7-9
clone size: .
CDR3 length: 12
J gene: TRBJ2-5
CDR3 DNA: TGTGCCAGCAGCTCGCGGCAAGAGACCCAGTACTTC
CDR3 protein: CASSSRQETQYF

D gene: TRBD1
V gene: TRBV27
clone size: .
CDR3 length: 14
J gene: TRBJ2-7
CDR3 DNA: TGTGCCAGCAAAGCCGGGACAGGGGGATACGAGCAGTACTTC
CDR3 protein: CASKAGTGGYEQYF

D gene: .
V gene: TRBV5-6
clone size: .
CDR3 length: 17
J gene: TRBJ2-3
CDR3 DNA: TGTGCCAGCAGCCGTACCAGAATCTGGGACCTCACAGATACGCAGTATTTT
CDR3 protein: CASSRTRIWDLTDTQYF

D gene: .
V gene: TRBV27
clone size: .
CDR3 length: 13
J gene: TRBJ1-2
CDR3 DNA: TGTGCCAGCAGTTTCAGGGGCTCGGCTGGCTACACCTTC
CDR3 protein: CASSFRGSAGYTF

D gene: TRBD2
V gene: TRBV28
clone size: .
CDR3 length: 15
J gene: TRBJ2-3
CDR3 DNA: TGTGCCAGCGCGCGGCTAGCGGGAAGTCTAGATACGCAGTATTTT
CDR3 protein: CASARLAGSLDTQYF

D gene: .
V gene: TRBV6-2/TRBV6-3
clone size: .
CDR3 length: 14
J gene: TRBJ2-3
CDR3 DNA: TGTGCCAGCAGTTACGGAGGGAGCACAGATACGCAGTATTTT
CDR3 protein: CASSYGGSTDTQYF

D gene: .
V gene: TRBV21-1
clone size: .
CDR3 length: 16
J gene: TRBJ2-5
CDR3 DNA: TGTGCCAGCAGCAAGCAGCTAGCGGGAGAACAAGAGACCCAGTACTTC
CDR3 protein: CASSKQLAGEQETQYF

D gene: .
V gene: TRBV4-1
clone size: .
CDR3 length: 16
J gene: TRBJ2-5
CDR3 DNA: TGCGCCAGCAGCCAGTACAGGGACGGTCCACAAGAGACCCAGTACTTC
CDR3 protein: CASSQYRDGPQETQYF

D gene: TRBD2
V gene: TRBV15
clone size: .
CDR3 length: 16
J gene: TRBJ2-1
CDR3 DNA: TGTGCCACCAGCAGAGATGGGGGTAGCGGGAGGCATGAGCAGTTCTTC
CDR3 protein: CATSRDGGSGRHEQFF

D gene: .
V gene: TRBV6-5
clone size: .
CDR3 length: 15
J gene: TRBJ1-1
CDR3 DNA: TGTGCCAGCAACCTTGGGGGGGTAGGGAACACTGAAGCTTTCTTT
CDR3 protein: CASNLGGVGNTEAFF

D gene: .
V gene: TRBV4-3
clone size: .
CDR3 length: 15
J gene: TRBJ2-7
CDR3 DNA: TGCGCCAGCAGCCCACGGGCAGGGGTCACCTACGAGCAGTACTTC
CDR3 protein: CASSPRAGVTYEQYF

D gene: TRBD2
V gene: TRBV6-5
clone size: .
CDR3 length: 15
J gene: TRBJ2-1
CDR3 DNA: TGTGCCAGCAGTTCTAGCGGGAGGGCCGGGAATGAGCAGTTCTTC
CDR3 protein: CASSSSGRAGNEQFF

D gene: .
V gene: TRBV10-3
clone size: .
CDR3 length: 15
J gene: TRBJ2-6
CDR3 DNA: TGTGCCATCAGTGACAGGGGCTCTGGGGCCAACGTCCTGACTTTC
CDR3 protein: CAISDRGSGANVLTF

D gene: TRBD1
V gene: TRBV18
clone size: .
CDR3 length: 17
J gene: TRBJ1-2
CDR3 DNA: TGTGCCAGCTCACCACAGACAGGGGTCCTAGGGGGCTATGGCTACACCTTC
CDR3 protein: CASSPQTGVLGGYGYTF